This T cell receptor (beta chain) was captured in a study of cytomegalovirus exposure and HLA in healthy donors. General study points: Another analysis was done later, and it associated fewer than 20,000 TCR beta sequences with HLA alleles at 0.05 false discovery rate. Researchers reportedly found TCR beta sequences accurately predicted most subjects' HLA-A and HLA-B alleles. A highly shared variant cluster was judged a likely technical artifact. Rarity held for most TCR sequences, but there were some public TCRs that occurred in many donors.

In the case of this clone: The antigen is undetermined.

This CDR3 has 16 amino acids. Germline assignment: CDR1 MNHEY and CDR2 SMNVEV (reference sequence). The ends lost 3 bases at V and 7 bases at J; junction bases unmatched: 8. In the PCR, 60 Vbeta and 13 Jbeta primers were used. Clones were read by immunoSEQ multiplex PCR, and TCRdb kept only the in-frame ones, dropping some. The table shows 210,000 or so clones, with roughly 90% occurring only once. The receptor comes from a woman between 18 and 30 years old in good health and CMV-seronegative. Sequenced input: PBMCs. The gene calls are TRBV27 and TRBJ1-4, with 10 bases fitting TRBD1. The chain's CDR3 is CASSLGQGIGFEKLFF. The CDR3 bases are TGTGCCAGCAGTTTGGGACAGGGGATTGGATTTGAAAAACTGTTTTTT.